These T cell receptor beta chains were read from a single sample in a study of T-cell reconstitution after alpha-beta-depleted transplantation in children. TCRdb called the PCR reads again in MiXCR, with one record for every CDR3 protein. This table holds about 1,000,000 distinct CDR3 sequences, 25% to 35% found once. The source was PBMCs, mostly from graft donor cells, collected 360 days after TCRalphabeta/CD19-depleted stem cell transplant. The receptor set was obtained from a boy younger than two who had a stem cell transplant for SCID, so the T cells may come from the graft donor. Each CDR3 is given with its conserved first and last residue. D genes are given only for firm matches. Size tells how often a clone was seen (once, few, many) or the class of an expanded clone, and some rows leave it out.

size | J | V | D | DNA | CDR3
once | TRBJ1-1 | TRBV28 | . | TGTGCCAGCAGTCCACCGCGGGCCAACACTGAAGCTTTCTTT | CASSPPRANTEAFF
. | TRBJ2-2 | TRBV20-1 | . | TGCAGTGCTAGTTGGGGGCAGGAGCTGTTTTTT | CSASWGQELFF
. | TRBJ1-1 | TRBV4-1 | TRBD1 | TGCGCCAGCAGCCAAGACGCAGGGGGGACTGAAGCTTTCTTT | CASSQDAGGTEAFF
. | TRBJ2-2 | TRBV7-3 | . | TGTGCCAGCAGCTTAAGTGCAGGGGTCGACACCGGGGAGCTGTTTTTT | CASSLSAGVDTGELFF
many | TRBJ2-1 | TRBV20-1 | TRBD2 | TGCAGTGCTAGAACGGGGGGACGGGGTAGAGGGCAGTTCTTC | CSARTGGRGRGQFF
. | TRBJ2-2 | TRBV18 | . | TGTGCCAGCTCACCGGGGCATCCAGGGGAGCTGTTTTTT | CASSPGHPGELFF
few | TRBJ2-6 | TRBV28 | . | TGTGCCAGCAGTTCCCCCAGGGAGGCTGGGGCCAACGTCCTGACTTTC | CASSSPREAGANVLTF
. | TRBJ2-1 | TRBV7-6 | . | TGTGCCAGCAGCCAATCCGGGACCCCCAGCAATGAGCAGTTCTTC | CASSQSGTPSNEQFF
few | TRBJ1-3 | TRBV3-1 | . | TGTGCCAGCAGCCGTGTTTCTGGAAACACCATATATTTT | CASSRVSGNTIYF
. | TRBJ1-6 | TRBV5-1 | . | TGCGCCAGCAGCGTGGACAGTTCACCCCTCCACTTT | CASSVDSSPLHF
few | TRBJ1-4 | TRBV9 | . | TGTGCCAGCAGCCTTCACAGGGAAGCCGCAACTAATGAAAAACTGTTTTTT | CASSLHREAATNEKLFF
few | TRBJ1-6 | TRBV20-1 | TRBD1 | TGCAGTGGGAGAGGACAGGGGAATTCACCCCTCCACTTT | CSGRGQGNSPLHF
few | TRBJ1-1 | TRBV5-1 | . | TGCGCCAGCAGCTTCGACCCTCGGGACGGATTGAACACTGAAGCTTTCTTT | CASSFDPRDGLNTEAFF
. | TRBJ2-7 | TRBV27 | . | TGTGCCAGCAGTTTAGTACCGGGGAGAGTCTACGAGCAGTACTTC | CASSLVPGRVYEQYF
few | TRBJ2-5 | TRBV28 | TRBD1 | TGTGCCAGCAGTTCTTGGACAGGGGGGAGGGAGACCCAGTACTTC | CASSSWTGGRETQYF
. | TRBJ2-7 | TRBV20-1 | TRBD1 | TGCAGTGCTCGGGTGGGGACAGGGCGGTCCGAGCAGTACTTC | CSARVGTGRSEQYF
. | TRBJ2-7 | TRBV5-5 | TRBD1 | TGTGCCAGCAGCTTGGCCAGGGGGGCAGGGGGCTATGGAGAGCAGTACTTC | CASSLARGAGGYGEQYF
few | TRBJ1-2 | TRBV5-6 | . | TGTGCCAGCAGTCGAGGACTGGGTAATGGCTACACCTTC | CASSRGLGNGYTF
few | TRBJ2-4 | TRBV4-1 | . | TGCGCCAGCAGCCCACCCAGTGAGGGGCTAGCCAAAAACATTCAGTACTTC | CASSPPSEGLAKNIQYF
. | TRBJ2-5 | TRBV20-1 | . | TGCAGTGCTAGATCAAGCCGGGGTTCAGTGCAATTCGAAGAGACCCAGTACTTC | CSARSSRGSVQFEETQYF
. | TRBJ2-2 | TRBV6-2/TRBV6-3 | TRBD1 | TGTGCCAGGCTAAACAGGGGCTTGAGCACCGGGGAGCTGTTTTTT | CARLNRGLSTGELFF
few | TRBJ2-4 | TRBV12-3/TRBV12-4 | TRBD1 | TGTGCCAGCAGTCAGAAATTCGGACAGGGTAGAGGGAAGATGAAAAACATTCAGTACTTC | CASSQKFGQGRGKMKNIQYF